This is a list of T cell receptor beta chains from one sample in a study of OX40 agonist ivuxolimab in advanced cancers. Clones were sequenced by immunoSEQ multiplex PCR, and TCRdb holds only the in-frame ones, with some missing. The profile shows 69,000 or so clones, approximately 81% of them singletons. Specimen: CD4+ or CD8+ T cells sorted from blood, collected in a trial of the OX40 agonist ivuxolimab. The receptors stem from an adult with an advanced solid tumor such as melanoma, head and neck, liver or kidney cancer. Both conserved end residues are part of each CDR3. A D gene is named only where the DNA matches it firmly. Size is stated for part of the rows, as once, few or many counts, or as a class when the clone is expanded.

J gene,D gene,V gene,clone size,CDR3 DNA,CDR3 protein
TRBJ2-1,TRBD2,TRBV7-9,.,TGTGCCAGCAGCTTACTAGCGGGGCCGTCCAGCTCCTACAATGAGCAGTTCTTC,CASSLLAGPSSSYNEQFF
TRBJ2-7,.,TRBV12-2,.,TGTGCAAGTCGCTTAGTGGCCGGGTCCTACGAGCAGTACTTC,CASRLVAGSYEQYF
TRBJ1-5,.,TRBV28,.,TGTGCCAGCAGTTTTTTATCCGGGGATCGGCAGCCCCAGCATTTT,CASSFLSGDRQPQHF
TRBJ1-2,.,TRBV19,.,TGTGCCAGTAGTAAGGTCTCAGGGGATGACTATGGCTACACCTTC,CASSKVSGDDYGYTF
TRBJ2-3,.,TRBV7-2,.,TGTGCCAGCAGCTTCCCCAGGGGGGGTGATACGCAGTATTTT,CASSFPRGGDTQYF
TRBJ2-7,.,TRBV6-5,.,TGTGCCAGCAGTTACTCGGTACCAGGGTACCTCTACGAGCAGTACTTC,CASSYSVPGYLYEQYF
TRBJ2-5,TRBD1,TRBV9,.,TGTGCCAGCAGCGTAGTGGGGACAGGACAAGAGACCCAGTACTTC,CASSVVGTGQETQYF
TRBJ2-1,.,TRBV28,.,TGTGCCAGCAGAAGGACGGAGTACAATGAGCAGTTCTTC,CASRRTEYNEQFF
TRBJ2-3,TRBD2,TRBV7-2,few,TGTGCCAGCAGCCGGGGGGGCACAGATACGCAGTATTTT,CASSRGGTDTQYF
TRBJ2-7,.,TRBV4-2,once,TGTGCCAGCAGCCAAGCGCCCGTGAGGACCTACGAGCAGTACTTC,CASSQAPVRTYEQYF
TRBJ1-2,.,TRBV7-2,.,TGTGCCAGCAGCTTAGGAGGGTCCTATGGCTACACCTTC,CASSLGGSYGYTF
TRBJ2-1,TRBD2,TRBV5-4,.,TGTGCCAGCAGCTCAACTAGCGGGAGGGGCGATGAGCAGTTCTTC,CASSSTSGRGDEQFF
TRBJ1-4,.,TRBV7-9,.,TGTGCCAGCAGCCCCGGTAATGAAAAACTGTTTTTT,CASSPGNEKLFF
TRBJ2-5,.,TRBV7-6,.,TGTGCCAGCAGCTTCTCCAACCAAGAGACCCAGTACTTC,CASSFSNQETQYF
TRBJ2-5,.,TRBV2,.,TGTGCCAGCAGTTATTCGCAAGAGACCCAGTACTTC,CASSYSQETQYF
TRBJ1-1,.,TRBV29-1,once,TGCAGCGTTGAAAAGGGGAAGACTGAAGCTTTCTTT,CSVEKGKTEAFF
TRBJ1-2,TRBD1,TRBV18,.,TGTGCCAGCTCACCGCTACCGGGACAGGGCTATGGCTACACCTTC,CASSPLPGQGYGYTF
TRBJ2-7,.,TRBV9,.,TGTGCCAGCAGCGTAGTAGGAACCTCGACAGCCACTACAGAGCAGTACTTC,CASSVVGTSTATTEQYF
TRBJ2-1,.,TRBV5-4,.,TGTGCCAGCAGCTTGGCCTCGGGGCTCTACAATGAGCAGTTCTTC,CASSLASGLYNEQFF
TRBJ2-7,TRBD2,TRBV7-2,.,TGTGCCAGCAACAAGCGGGGGGGGCCAGGCGAGCAGTACTTC,CASNKRGGPGEQYF
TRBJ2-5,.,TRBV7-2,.,TGTGCCAGCAGCTACGGGCAGCGAGGGGAGACCCAGTACTTC,CASSYGQRGETQYF
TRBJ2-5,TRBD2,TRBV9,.,TGTGCCAGCAGCTACCTAGCGGGGGGACAAGAGACCCAGTACTTC,CASSYLAGGQETQYF
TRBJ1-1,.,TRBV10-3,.,TGTGCCATCAGTGAGTCGAACTCCGCTGAAGCTTTCTTT,CAISESNSAEAFF
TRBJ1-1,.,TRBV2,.,TGTGCCAGCAGCCCGGGAATGACACGGACTGAAGCTTTCTTT,CASSPGMTRTEAFF
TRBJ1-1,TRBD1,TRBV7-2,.,TGTGCCAGCAGCCCGGGACAGGGGGAAGCTGAAGCTTTCTTT,CASSPGQGEAEAFF
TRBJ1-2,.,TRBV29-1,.,TGCAGCGCTACCCGGGAAGGGGTGAATGGCTACACCTTC,CSATREGVNGYTF